Each of the 31 T cell receptor beta chains below was sequenced from the same sample in a study of T-cell memory formation after mild COVID-19. TCRdb analysed the 5' RACE reads with MiXCR anew, one entry per CDR3 protein. The sample yields about 130,000 distinct CDR3 sequences, around 15% seen once. Sequencing used PBMCs or a T cell subset sorted from them (not recorded which). The source is a young man who had mild COVID-19 (a few samples of this study predate the infection). Cell type and time point are not known.

This clonotype was observed a few times. The chain is built from TRBV6-5 and TRBJ2-1; TRBD2 agrees at 10 bases. Losses at the gene ends were 6 bases for V and 4 bases for J; bases not matched to a gene: 6. Germline V gives CDR1 MNHEY, CDR2 SVGAGI. This CDR3 region has 15 residues. The CDR3 region has the DNA TGTGCCAGCAGGGCAACGACTAGCGGGTACAATGAGCAGTTCTTC. This sequence encodes CASRATTSGYNEQFF.

This clonotype has only a few counts. The V gene is TRBV7-2, the J gene TRBJ2-7; a weak D match, TRBD2 (5 bases). The V and J ends lost 2 bases and 6 bases respectively, with 14 bases between them. The CDR3 sequence is 14 residues long. Germline V CDR1 and CDR2: SGHTA, FQGNSA. DNA of the CDR3: TGTGCCAGCAGCTTACTGGGCCGGGGTAGCGAGCAGTACGTC. Protein sequence: CASSLLGRGSEQYV.

This clonotype was recorded a few times. This rearrangement joins TRBV9 to TRBJ2-2; the D call may be TRBD1 or TRBD2 (5 bases each). Germline loops: CDR1 SGDLS, CDR2 YYNGEE. The CDR3 spans 15 residues. The germline V and J ends were trimmed by 3 bases and 2 bases, with 11 bases remaining between them. CDR3 amino acids: CASSAGPSNTGELFF. The DNA of the CDR3 is TGTGCCAGCAGCGCGGGACCATCAAACACCGGGGAGCTGTTTTTT.

This clonotype has only a few counts. The chain links TRBV4-3 to TRBJ2-1; 7 bases fit TRBD2. Germline V gene sequence: CDR1 LGHNA, CDR2 YSLEER. Trimming cost V 0 bases and J 4 bases; bases outside gene matches: 3. The CDR3 runs 15 residues. CDR3 coding DNA: TGCGCCAGCAGCCAAGAGCCAGCGGGGTACAATGAGCAGTTCTTC. Translation: CASSQEPAGYNEQFF.

This chain links TRBV2 with TRBJ2-2; 11 bases fit TRBD2. The V and J ends lost 6 bases and 7 bases, in that order; junction bases with no gene match: 4. From germline, CDR1 is SNHLY and CDR2 FYNNEI. This CDR3 is built from 14 residues. CDR3 region: CASREGLAVGELFF. As DNA, the CDR3 is TGTGCCAGCAGAGAGGGACTAGCGGTCGGGGAGCTGTTTTTT.

In its sample, this clonotype was seen a few times. V and J are TRBV5-1 and TRBJ1-5; the D is unclear. The V and J ends lost 2 bases and 6 bases respectively, with 12 bases between them. This CDR3 has 14 residues. CDR1 SGHRS and CDR2 YFSETQ come from the germline V gene. DNA for the CDR3: TGCGCCAGCAGCTTTAACGGGGAGGGTCAGCCCCAGCATTTT. This encodes CASSFNGEGQPQHF.

This clonotype has a handful of counts. J is TRBJ2-3 and V is TRBV27, with 10 positions matching TRBD2. V shed 5 bases, J shed 5 bases, and the junction held 7 bases outside the gene matches. Germline V gene sequence: CDR1 MNHEY, CDR2 SMNVEV (reference sequence). CDR3 length: 15 amino acids. The CDR3 coding sequence is TGTGCCAGCAGTCCCCTTAGCGGGGGGCAAGATACGCAGTATTTT. Translation gives CASSPLSGGQDTQYF.

This clonotype has only a few counts. The rearrangement links TRBV7-2 to TRBJ1-4; D gene unclear. The V and J ends lost 5 bases and 7 bases respectively, with 20 bases between them. The CDR3 runs to 16 residues. In germline, CDR1 is SGHTA, CDR2 FQGNSA. CDR3 sequence reads: CASSLFGRSGGEKLFF. CDR3 coding DNA: TGTGCCAGCAGCCTATTTGGAAGGTCCGGAGGTGAAAAACTGTTTTTT.

Only a few counts were recorded for this clonotype. The V and J genes are TRBV7-2 and TRBJ1-2, with 8 bases that match TRBD1. The CDR3 has 15 amino acids. Germline CDR1 and CDR2: SGHTA and FQGNSA. The junction had 8 bases not matched to a gene; V was cut back by 4 bases and J by 4 bases. CDR3 region: CASSSGTGGGYGYTF. The DNA of the CDR3 is TGTGCCAGCAGCTCAGGGACAGGAGGGGGCTATGGCTACACCTTC.

There are a few counts of this clonotype. This chain uses TRBV12-3 or TRBV12-4 with TRBJ2-1, with D unresolved. The CDR3 contains 15 residues. Trimming took off 7 bases at V and 0 bases at J, with 13 bases between the two ends. CDR3 residues: CASTMGRSSYNEQFF. The CDR3 DNA reads TGTGCCAGCACCATGGGTAGATCCTCCTACAATGAGCAGTTCTTC.

As regards this clonotype: Its ends do not fully match the called genes, so a read error is possible. The DNA for the CDR3 is TGTGCCACCAGTGATGTGGGGACGCTACACCCCGGAGATTTT. Translation gives CATSDVGTLHPGDF. The chain joins TRBV24-1 to TRBJ2-3; D possibly matches TRBD1 or TRBD2 (5 bases each). Germline V gene data show CDR1 as KGHDR and CDR2 as SFDVKD. CDR3 length: 14 amino acids.

This clonotype was observed a few times. This chain connects TRBV7-3 to TRBJ2-3; TRBD2 matches at 15 bases. The CDR3 is made up of 20 amino acids. J lost 0 bases, V lost 0 bases, and 7 bases had no gene match. CDR1 SGHTA and CDR2 FQGTGA come from the germline V gene. The CDR3 sequence: CASSLTRPGTSGGSTDTQYF. In nucleotides, the CDR3 is TGTGCCAGCAGCTTAACCCGACCCGGGACTAGCGGGGGGAGCACAGATACGCAGTATTTT.

Only a few counts were recorded for this clonotype. V usage is TRBV18 and J usage is TRBJ2-5, with D tentatively TRBD1 (6 bases). Germline values: CDR1 KGHSH, CDR2 LQKENI. Trimming removed 1 base from V and 5 bases from J, with 11 bases in between. The length of the CDR3 is 14 residues. CDR3 amino acids: CASSPLQGWETQYF. The CDR3 DNA reads as TGTGCCAGCTCACCACTACAGGGATGGGAGACCCAGTACTTC. The full variable domain, rest sourced from reference TRBV18 and TRBJ2-5, is NAGVMQNPRHLVRRRGQEARLRCSPMKGHSHVYWYRQLPEEGLKFMVYLQKENIIDESGMPKERFSAEFPKEGPSILRIQQVVRGDSAAYFCASSPLQGWETQYFGPGTRLLVL.

This chain links TRBV10-3 with TRBJ1-5, with TRBD1 matching 8 bases. The junction had 20 bases not matched to a gene; V was cut back by 0 bases and J by 4 bases. The CDR3 is made up of 21 amino acids. The germline V gene has CDR1 ENHRY and CDR2 SYGVKD. The CDR3 here is CAISESRQGASPPTGNQPQHF. CDR3 nucleotide sequence: TGTGCCATCAGTGAGTCGAGGCAGGGGGCCTCACCTCCTACTGGTAATCAGCCCCAGCATTTT.

This clonotype has more than one count but fewer than ten. V usage is TRBV7-2 and J usage is TRBJ2-1, with 14 positions matching TRBD2. This CDR3 comprises 16 residues. The germline V gene has CDR1 SGHTA and CDR2 FQGNSA. Germline trimming cut 5 bases from V and 7 bases from J; bases unmatched to any gene: 7. The CDR3 sequence: CASSARLAGGRNEQFF. In nucleotides, the CDR3 is TGTGCCAGCAGCGCTCGACTAGCGGGGGGGCGAAATGAGCAGTTCTTC.

This clonotype has more than one count but fewer than ten. This CDR3 is CAISDSTGTLEQFF. The CDR3 region has the DNA TGTGCCATCAGTGACTCGACAGGAACCCTAGAGCAGTTCTTC. The gene calls are TRBV10-3 and TRBJ2-1, with D perhaps matching TRBD1 (6 bases). The CDR3 is 14 residues long. The germline V gene encodes CDR1 ENHRY and CDR2 SYGVKD. Trimming took off 3 bases at V and 10 bases at J, with 16 bases between the two ends.

This clonotype was picked up a small number of times. The rearrangement links TRBV30 to TRBJ2-1; D unclear. Per germline, CDR1 GTSNPN and CDR2 SVGIG (reference sequence). V lost 3 bases and J 4 bases, leaving 4 bases between the germline ends. CDR3 size: 11 residues. The CDR3 spells CAWRNYNEQFF. The CDR3 bases are TGTGCCTGGAGAAATTACAATGAGCAGTTCTTC.

This clonotype has only a few counts. The rearrangement joins TRBV6-2 or TRBV6-3 to TRBJ2-5; possible D gene TRBD1, 6 bases. The CDR3 length is 13 residues. The germline CDR1 and CDR2 sequences are MNHEY and SVGEGT. V was clipped by 8 bases and J by 5 bases, with 15 bases between them. The CDR3 DNA reads as TGTGCCAGCGTAAGGACAGTTTTTGAGACCCAGTACTTC. This encodes CASVRTVFETQYF.

V and J are TRBV7-9 and TRBJ1-2; maybe TRBD1 (5 bases). Germline V gene data show CDR1 as SEHNR and CDR2 as FQNEAQ (reference sequence). V was pared by 2 bases and J by 7 bases, with 14 bases between. This CDR3 region has 14 residues. The CDR3 DNA follows: TGTGCCAGCAGCTTAAGTTTGCCAGGGAGTGGCTACACCTTC. Translation: CASSLSLPGSGYTF. Filled out from reference TRBV7-9 and TRBJ1-2, the complete variable domain reads DTGVSQNPRHKITKRGQNVTFRCDPISEHNRLYWYRQTLGQGPEFLTYFQNEAQLEKSRLLSDRFSAERPKGSFSTLEIQRTEQGDSAMYLCASSLSLPGSGYTFGSGTRLTVV.

The chain couples TRBV29-1 to TRBJ2-5; D remains unclear. The V gene's germline CDR1 is SQVTM and CDR2 ANQGSEA. The V end lost 7 bases, the J end lost 7 bases, and 16 bases lay between the germline ends. The CDR3 covers 12 residues. Here the CDR3 reads CSAQREFRTQYF. The CDR3 nucleotides read TGCAGCGCCCAAAGGGAATTCAGGACCCAGTACTTC.

The chain joins TRBV11-2 to TRBJ2-7, with D unresolved. The CDR3 is 15 residues long. Germline V lookup: CDR1 SGHAT, CDR2 FQNNGV. The V end was cut by 10 bases, the J end by 2 bases, with 21 bases between. The CDR3 DNA reads TGTGCCACCCGCCCGTGGGGTATTGTGCCCTACGAGCAGTACTTC. Translating it yields CATRPWGIVPYEQYF.

The V gene is TRBV19, the J gene TRBJ2-2; D gene ambiguous. The CDR3 runs 13 residues. The germline CDR1 and CDR2 sequences are LNHDA and SQIVND (reference sequence). The V gene lost 3 bases and the J gene lost 5 bases, with 7 bases spanning the gap. CDR3: CASSIPETGELFF. CDR3 in DNA: TGTGCCAGTAGTATCCCAGAGACCGGGGAGCTGTTTTTT.

This clonotype was counted many times. The chain uses TRBV5-6 and TRBJ2-7; no clear D gene. Trimming took off 3 bases at V and 1 base at J, with 5 bases between the two ends. Per germline, CDR1 SGHDT and CDR2 YYEEEE. The CDR3 totals 12 residues. The DNA for the CDR3 is TGTGCCAGCAGCTCACGGTCCTACGAGCAGTACTTC. Its protein is CASSSRSYEQYF.

This rearrangement joins TRBV5-6 to TRBJ2-3; 10 bases line up with TRBD2. With 6 bases clipped from V and 1 base from J, the junction kept 5 bases outside the gene matches. The CDR3 covers 15 residues. Per the germline V gene, CDR1 is SGHDT and CDR2 is YYEEEE. CDR3 DNA: TGTGCCAGCACCACTGGACTAGCGGGCACAGATACGCAGTATTTT. Residues: CASTTGLAGTDTQYF.

This clonotype appeared a few times. The J gene is TRBJ2-3, the V gene TRBV20-1; D remains unclear. The ends were cut back, 0 bases at V and 6 bases at J, with 16 bases in the middle. Germline loops: CDR1 DFQATT, CDR2 SNEGSKA (reference sequence). This CDR3 is 15 amino acids long. The CDR3 is CSARDHRAVPDTQYF. The CDR3 DNA sequence: TGCAGTGCTAGAGATCATCGGGCGGTTCCGGATACGCAGTATTTT.

This clonotype occurred many times. This chain connects TRBV18 to TRBJ2-1; D call uncertain. Germline loops: CDR1 KGHSH, CDR2 LQKENI. The CDR3 sequence is 13 residues long. V lost 0 bases to trimming and J lost 6 bases, with 6 bases between them. The CDR3 loop reads CASSPPGGNEQFF. CDR3 coding DNA: TGTGCCAGCTCACCACCGGGTGGCAATGAGCAGTTCTTC.

This clonotype was picked up a small number of times. V is TRBV6-6 and J is TRBJ2-5; 9 nucleotides agree with TRBD2. V gave up 3 bases and J gave up 5 bases; unmatched junction bases: 7. CDR3 size: 15 residues. The germline gives CDR1 MNHNY, CDR2 SVGAGI (reference sequence). CDR3 region: CASSYIAGARETQYF. CDR3 DNA: TGTGCCAGCAGTTATATAGCGGGGGCCCGGGAGACCCAGTACTTC.

This clonotype was counted between two and nine times. The chain couples TRBV6-6 to TRBJ2-7; D tentatively fits TRBD1 or TRBD2 (5 bases each). The germline V gene encodes CDR1 MNHNY and CDR2 SVGAGI (reference sequence). CDR3 length equals 15 residues. Trimming removed 5 bases from V and 0 bases from J, with 14 bases in between. CDR3 nucleotide sequence: TGTGCCAGCAGTCAGAGGGACGGACCCTCCTACGAGCAGTACTTC. It is translated as CASSQRDGPSYEQYF.

V and J are TRBV5-6 and TRBJ1-5; 10 bases are shared with TRBD1. In germline, CDR1 is SGHDT, CDR2 YYEEEE. This CDR3 has 15 amino acids. Trimming at V came to 4 bases and at J to 6 bases, leaving 7 bases not matched to a gene. CDR3 amino acids: CASSGRDRGSQPQHF. The DNA for the CDR3 is TGTGCCAGCAGCGGCCGGGACAGGGGAAGTCAGCCCCAGCATTTT. Variable domain in full (rest from reference TRBV5-6 and TRBJ1-5): DAGVTQSPTHLIKTRGQQVTLRCSPKSGHDTVSWYQQALGQGPQFIFQYYEEEERQRGNFPDRFSGHQFPNYSSELNVNALLLGDSALYLCASSGRDRGSQPQHFGDGTRLSIL.

This clonotype was counted between two and nine times. This chain links TRBV9 with TRBJ1-1; 10 bases line up with TRBD1. CDR3 size: 16 residues. V lost 4 bases to trimming and J lost 5 bases; unmatched junction nucleotides: 11. Germline V gene lookup returns CDR1 SGDLS and CDR2 YYNGEE. CDR3: CASSTGTGAKITEAFF. The CDR3 nucleotides are TGTGCCAGCAGCACCGGGACAGGGGCGAAGATTACTGAAGCTTTCTTT.

This clonotype occurred many times. This chain uses TRBV6-5 with TRBJ2-5; D remains ambiguous. Germline V CDR1 and CDR2: MNHEY, SVGAGI. CDR3 length equals 15 residues. V lost 4 bases to trimming and J lost 5 bases, with 17 bases between them. The CDR3: CASSSQWSSAETQYF. DNA for the CDR3: TGTGCCAGCAGTTCCCAATGGTCTTCGGCGGAGACCCAGTACTTC.